Listed below are T cell receptor beta chains from one sample, sequenced in a study of blood T cell repertoires in COVID-19. Data came from immunoSEQ multiplex PCR; TCRdb stores just in-frame clones and leaves some out. This sample carries under 200,000 clones, about 80% of them seen once, and the ten largest clones take around 5.5%. Sequenced sample: PBMCs or T cells enriched from blood (not recorded which). These receptors were collected from a woman aged 55-70 years with acute COVID-19. The CDR3 runs from the conserved cysteine through the conserved F or W.

>TRBJ1-5|TRBV7-9
CASSRQAPQPQHF
>TRBJ2-1|TRBV19
CATRLWTGDEQFF
>TRBJ1-3|TRBV4-2
CASSQLNRETGNTIYF
>TRBJ1-3|TRBV7-9
CASSGTPPLGNTIYF
>TRBJ2-6|TRBV5-6
CASSERAGANVLTF
>TRBJ2-3|TRBV6-2/TRBV6-3
CASSPRSARDTQYF
>TRBJ2-1|TRBV7-9
CASISQGVGYNEQFF
>TRBJ2-3|TRBV10-3
CAISWRSTSTDTQYF
>TRBJ1-6|TRBV5-1
CASSLEEGSPLHF
>TRBJ2-7|TRBV21-1
CASSPLGDRERHEQYF
>TRBJ2-1|TRBV6-2/TRBV6-3
CASSYSIFAGAKKPSTFF
>TRBJ1-3|TRBV2
CASGTEGPRNTIYF
>TRBJ1-2|TRBV6-5
CASSFRSNYGYTF
>TRBJ1-1|TRBV29-1
CSATGAVTGTEAFF
>TRBJ1-2|TRBV7-2
CASSTTGPPYGYTF
>TRBJ1-4|TRBV15
CATAGDRANEKLFF
>TRBJ1-3|TRBV6-1
CASSEDRTGVGNTIYF
>TRBJ1-1|TRBV18
CASSPDMNTEAFF
>TRBJ1-6|TRBV19
CASTAGQGEAPLHF
>TRBJ2-4|TRBV5-4
CASSLMGGGTPGIQYF
>TRBJ2-3|TRBV19
CASSVTETFDTQYF
>TRBJ2-5|TRBV28
CASIEGTSAVGETQYF
>TRBJ2-5|TRBV7-2
CASQWTSGGALETQYF
>TRBJ1-5|TRBV23-1
CASRGLPSTRDSNQSQHF
>TRBJ2-3|TRBV13
CASSGLAGPPDTQYF
>TRBJ2-5|TRBV11-3
CASSLDHREETQYF
>TRBJ2-7|TRBV19
CASRPTDSYEQYF
>TRBJ1-6|TRBV4-3
CASSRSSDVNSPLHF
>TRBJ2-5|TRBV3-1/TRBV3-2
CASSQQAGVGETQYF
>TRBJ1-2|TRBV28
CASSLPTLTVGGYTF
>TRBJ2-1|TRBV13
CASSSEGAGEVQFF
>TRBJ2-1|TRBV9
CASSLLSGEVPFF
>TRBJ1-5|TRBV24-1
CATSDGLHPNQPQHF
>TRBJ1-6|TRBV3-1/TRBV3-2
CASSQAGSGNSPLHF
>TRBJ2-3|TRBV7-2
CASSFSMRDKYF
>TRBJ1-1|TRBV19
CASTAAQGFEAFF
>TRBJ2-1|TRBV5-1
CASSADTTSREQFF
>TRBJ1-5|TRBV6-1
CASSSRQKPQHF
>TRBJ1-1|TRBV9
CASSGQGALNTEAFF
>TRBJ1-1|TRBV19
CASTLDRDSLLNTEAFF
>TRBJ1-5|TRBV4-2
CASSTEVAIHSNQPQHF
>TRBJ2-1|TRBV7-6
CASSLPYRTNNEQFF
>TRBJ1-5|TRBV24-1
CATTRNRTGGDQPQHF
>TRBJ2-2|TRBV5-4
CASSSWTGGNTGELFF
>TRBJ2-2|TRBV7-9
CASSSRTSYTGELFF
>TRBJ1-2|TRBV10-3
CAISEPRVGKGNGYTF
>TRBJ2-5|TRBV5-1
CASSLGQEGTQYF
>TRBJ1-2|TRBV29-1
CSVRRTGANYGYTF
>TRBJ1-2|TRBV28
CASSGDYGYTF
>TRBJ1-5|TRBV21-1
CASSPWARFWGNQPQHF
>TRBJ2-1|TRBV5-1
CASSLSDLYRVTDNEQFF
>TRBJ2-2|TRBV4-2
CASSRRVPGELFF
>TRBJ2-5|TRBV5-4
CASSSPPVQETQYF
>TRBJ2-2|TRBV6-2/TRBV6-3
CASSYPRVDNTGELFF
>TRBJ2-5|TRBV5-4
CASSLAPLGGETQYF
>TRBJ1-6|TRBV6-5
CASRRTGESPLHF
>TRBJ1-5|TRBV27
CASSFEGVGNQPQHF
>TRBJ1-1|TRBV6-5
CASSYSRVLLGTEAFF
>TRBJ1-2|TRBV25-1
CASSYPSGLHGYTF
>TRBJ2-1|TRBV19
CASSIERDSYNEQFF